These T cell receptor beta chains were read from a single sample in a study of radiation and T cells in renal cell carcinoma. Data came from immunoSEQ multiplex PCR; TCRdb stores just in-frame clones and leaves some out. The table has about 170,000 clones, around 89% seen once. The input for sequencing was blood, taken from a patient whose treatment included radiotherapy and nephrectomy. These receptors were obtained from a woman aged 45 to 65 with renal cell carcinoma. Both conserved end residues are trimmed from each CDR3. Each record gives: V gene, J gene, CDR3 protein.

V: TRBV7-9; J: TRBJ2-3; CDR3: ASSLQAGPSTDTQY
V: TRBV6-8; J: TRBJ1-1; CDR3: ASSTGTGETVGNTEAF
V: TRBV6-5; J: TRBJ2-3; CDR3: ASSSQGARTQY
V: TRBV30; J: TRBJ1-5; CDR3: AWSDYSNQPQH
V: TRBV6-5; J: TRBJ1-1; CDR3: ASRPGFGGRAF
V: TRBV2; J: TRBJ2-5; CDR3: ASSVAGAQETQY
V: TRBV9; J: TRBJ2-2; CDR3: ASSLNTGELF
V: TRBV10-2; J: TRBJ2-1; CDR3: ASSGQGLEQF
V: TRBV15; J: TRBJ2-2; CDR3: ATSNPHSANTGELF
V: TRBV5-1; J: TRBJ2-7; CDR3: ASSLDSSREQY
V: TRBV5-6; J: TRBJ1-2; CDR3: ASSLWGSNYGYT
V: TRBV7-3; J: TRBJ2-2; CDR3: ASSEYPGTPSGELF
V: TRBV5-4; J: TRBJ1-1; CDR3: ASSWVQGTEAF
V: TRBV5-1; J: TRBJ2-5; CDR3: ASSSGTLPETQY
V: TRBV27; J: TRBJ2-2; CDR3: ASGDGRFHTGELF
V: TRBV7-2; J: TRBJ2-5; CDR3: ASSLFRPRSGQETQY
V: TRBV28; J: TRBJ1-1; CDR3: ASSIYRGMNTEAF
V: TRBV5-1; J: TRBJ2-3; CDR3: ASSFSNTGDTQY
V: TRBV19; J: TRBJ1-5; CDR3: ASSIDVGGSDQPQH
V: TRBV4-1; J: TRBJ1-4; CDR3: ASSLGQGATNEKLF
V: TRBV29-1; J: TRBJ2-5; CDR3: SVEERRKQETQY
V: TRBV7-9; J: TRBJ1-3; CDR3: ASSLEKNPSVNSGNTIY
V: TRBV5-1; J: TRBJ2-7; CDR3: ASSFFSGTGFFSEQY
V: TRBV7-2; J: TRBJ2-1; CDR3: ASSLDGTSGRHQF
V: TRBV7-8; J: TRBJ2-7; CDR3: ASSLGGSRRHEQY
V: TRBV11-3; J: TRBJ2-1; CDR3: ASSPGAGGRNEQF
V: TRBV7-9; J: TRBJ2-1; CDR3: ASSRSPGLAGPRDEQF
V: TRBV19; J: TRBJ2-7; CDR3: ASSMGRGYEQY
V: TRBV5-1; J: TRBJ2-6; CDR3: ASSLVPASNSGANVLT
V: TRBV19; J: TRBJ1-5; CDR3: ASRLSNLYSNQPQH
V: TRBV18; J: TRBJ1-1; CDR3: ASSLGRDTEAF
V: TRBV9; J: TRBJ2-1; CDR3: ASSVARTQRNEQF
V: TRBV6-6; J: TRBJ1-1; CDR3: ASSYRAAF
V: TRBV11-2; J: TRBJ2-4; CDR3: ASSLTGALNLDIQY
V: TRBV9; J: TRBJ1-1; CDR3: ASSVVGGGGNTEAF